This TCR beta chain was sequenced for a study of cytomegalovirus exposure and HLA in healthy donors. Trimming took off 4 bases at V and 5 bases at J, with 15 bases between the two ends. CDR1 is SGDLS, CDR2 YYNGEE, per germline. The length of the CDR3 is 15 residues. PCR used 60 Vbeta primers and 13 Jbeta primers. The method was immunoSEQ multiplex PCR; TCRdb's version includes in-frame clones alone and lacks a portion of them. The repertoire consists of approximately 110,000 clones, with approximately 80% occurring once and the leading ten covering around 3%. The chain uses TRBV9 and TRBJ1-4; D call uncertain. Specimen: PBMCs. The sequence was collected from a woman under 30 in good health and CMV-seropositive. For the CDR3, the DNA is TGTGCCAGCAGCCTCCTTGGCCAGGCAAATGAAAAACTGTTTTTT. This translates into CASSLLGQANEKLFF.